This T cell receptor (beta chain) was retrieved from a study of T cell clonality in common variable immunodeficiency. Points from the study as a whole: Shared TCRbeta clones were fewer between CVID subjects than controls.

Donors gave roughly 4.5 to 9 ml heparinized peripheral whole blood. On this clone itself: Its target is unknown. The CDR3 end lies 3 residues beyond the end of the read and is filled in from the germline J gene.

CDR3 length: 13 residues. V was clipped by 2 bases and J by 7 bases; unmatched bases: 1. CDR1 and CDR2 from the germline V gene are SGHAT and FQNNGV. The protocol was immunoSEQ multiplex PCR, while the TCRdb copy is restricted to in-frame clones and leaves out a portion. The sample is made up of 45,000 to 70,000 clones, none counted only once. Sequences were obtained from peripheral blood mononuclear cells. The chain joins TRBV11-2 to TRBJ2-1; TRBD1 matches 8 bases. The TCR originated in a person aged 18 to 75 in good health. CDR3 sequence: CASSLNRGNEQFF. The sequenced part of the CDR3 DNA is TGTGCCAGCAGCTTAAACAGGGGGAATGAG.